The 18 T cell receptor beta chains below were found in one sample sequenced in a study of human T cells and chemical hapten exposure. Time point given: healthy volunteer bleed at 2 weeks. Total RNA was isolated from unfractionated whole blood. Each CDR3 protein gets one entry after TCRdb re-called the RACE reads with MiXCR. The sample has more than 70,000 distinct CDR3 sequences, approximately 8.2% seen once. The source material was whole blood. The origin of the receptors is a female donor in good health. Some clones in this sample may be carry-over from other donors' samples.

This clonotype was seen a handful of times. This chain connects TRBV5-1 to TRBJ2-1; TRBD2 might be the D (5 bases). The CDR3 spans 15 residues. With 1 base removed from V and 7 bases from J, the gap between germline ends came to 15 bases. Germline V CDR1 and CDR2: SGHRS, YFSETQ. DNA for the CDR3: TGCGCCAGCAGCTTGCTATCGGGATGGGAAAATGAGCAGTTCTTC. Residues: CASSLLSGWENEQFF.

This clonotype was seen many times. The rearrangement uses TRBV2 and TRBJ2-3; possible D gene TRBD2, 6 bases. The CDR3 consists of 16 residues. V was pared by 7 bases and J by 2 bases, with 19 bases between. CDR1 is SNHLY, CDR2 FYNNEI, per germline. CDR3 in DNA: TGTGCCAGCAAAGGCCAGCGGGTACTCAACACAGATACGCAGTATTTT. It specifies CASKGQRVLNTDTQYF.

The rearrangement links TRBV19 to TRBJ2-2; D is perhaps TRBD1 or TRBD2 (5 bases each). CDR1 and CDR2 (germline): LNHDA, SQIVND (reference sequence). This CDR3 comprises 15 residues. V was clipped by 7 bases and J by 2 bases, with 14 bases between them. The chain's CDR3 is CASIKRGPNTGELFF. The DNA of the CDR3 is TGTGCCAGTATTAAAAGGGGACCAAACACCGGGGAGCTGTTTTTT. Full variable domain (outside the CDR3, taken from reference TRBV19 and TRBJ2-2): DGGITQSPKYLFRKEGQNVTLSCEQNLNHDAMYWYRQDPGQGLRLIYYSQIVNDFQKGDIAEGYSVSREKKESFPLTVTSAQKNPTAFYLCASIKRGPNTGELFFGEGSRLTVL.

The chain uses TRBV28 and TRBJ1-1; TRBD1 aligns across 8 bases. The germline CDR1 and CDR2 sequences are MDHEN and SYDVKM. The CDR3 is 14 residues long. Germline trimming cut 6 bases from V and 4 bases from J; bases unmatched to any gene: 7. The CDR3 nucleotides read TGTGCCAGCAGGCCAGGGGGCGGGGGCACTGAAGCTTTCTTT. Translated: CASRPGGGGTEAFF.

This clonotype was seen a few times. The rearrangement links TRBV28 to TRBJ2-7; TRBD1 might be the D (5 bases). Trimming shortened V by 3 bases and J by 3 bases, and 15 bases separated the two germline ends. This CDR3 is built from 15 residues. Germline V CDR1 and CDR2: MDHEN, SYDVKM. For the CDR3, the DNA is TGTGCCAGCAGTTTTCGTCCAGGGCACGTCTACGAGCAGTACTTC. It specifies CASSFRPGHVYEQYF.

This clonotype has a count of ten or more. J is TRBJ2-1 and V is TRBV6-4; D is possibly TRBD2 (7 bases). Looked up from germline, CDR1 is MRHNA and CDR2 is SNTAGT. The CDR3 loop spans 16 amino acids. The V and J ends lost 3 bases and 8 bases respectively, with 20 bases between them. Written as DNA, the CDR3 is TGTGCCAGCAGTGAGAGCGCGGGAGAGGGGGAGGATGAGCAGTTCTTC. Protein: CASSESAGEGEDEQFF.

A few counts support this clonotype. The CDR3 here is CASSRGSQSPYEQYF. The CDR3 DNA is TGCGCCAGCAGCAGGGGCTCTCAGAGTCCCTACGAGCAGTACTTC. This chain uses TRBV5-1 with TRBJ2-7; a possible D gene is TRBD1 (5 bases). Germline loops: CDR1 SGHRS, CDR2 YFSETQ. This CDR3 contains 15 residues. V was shortened by 4 bases and J by 2 bases, with 16 bases between the two germline ends.

The chain recombines TRBV28 with TRBJ2-1; 12 bases map to TRBD2. Trimming at V came to 3 bases and at J to 8 bases, leaving 5 bases not matched to a gene. The V gene's germline CDR1 is MDHEN and CDR2 SYDVKM. The CDR3 is made up of 15 amino acids. Written as DNA, the CDR3 is TGTGCCAGCAGTTTGACTAGCGGGAGTTTGGATGAGCAGTTCTTC. The encoded protein is CASSLTSGSLDEQFF.

The genes are TRBV24-1 and TRBJ2-5, with a possible D match to TRBD2 (6 bases). Per the germline V gene, CDR1 is KGHDR and CDR2 is SFDVKD. The CDR3 sequence is 16 residues long. The V gene lost 4 bases and the J gene lost 0 bases, with 14 bases spanning the gap. DNA for the CDR3: TGTGCCACCAGTGACCCTGCGGCGGGGAACCAAGAGACCCAGTACTTC. Amino acid sequence: CATSDPAAGNQETQYF.

The sample holds many counts of this clonotype. J is TRBJ2-1 and V is TRBV11-2; 9 nucleotides align to TRBD2. From germline, CDR1 is SGHAT and CDR2 FQNNGV. This CDR3 contains 16 residues. The ends lost 0 bases at V and 7 bases at J; junction bases unmatched: 7. The chain's CDR3 is CASSLDEGLAQNEQFF. The CDR3 DNA reads as TGTGCCAGCAGCTTAGATGAAGGACTAGCGCAGAATGAGCAGTTCTTC.

A few counts support this clonotype. The V call is TRBV7-2, the J call TRBJ2-7, with 16 bases fitting TRBD2. The CDR3 contains 19 residues. Germline lookup yields CDR1 SGHTA and CDR2 FQGNSA. V shed 4 bases and J 1 base; nucleotides not matched to a gene: 10. The chain's CDR3 is CASSSRGGLAGGSSYEQYF. CDR3 nucleotide sequence: TGTGCCAGCAGCTCCCGGGGGGGACTAGCGGGAGGGAGTTCCTACGAGCAGTACTTC.

V usage is TRBV25-1 and J usage is TRBJ1-1; 8 nucleotides agree with TRBD1. The CDR3 is 17 residues long. After removal of 6 bases from V and 0 bases from J, the junction contained 12 bases not matched to a gene. Germline values: CDR1 MGHDK, CDR2 SYGVNS. In DNA form, the CDR3 reads TGTGCCAGCAGAGGGACAGGACGACCCCGACTGAACACTGAAGCTTTCTTT. It yields the protein CASRGTGRPRLNTEAFF.

The rearrangement joins TRBV10-3 to TRBJ2-7; D remains unclear. CDR3 length: 14 residues. Germline CDR1 and CDR2: ENHRY and SYGVKD. With 0 bases removed from V and 3 bases from J, the gap between germline ends came to 9 bases. CDR3 coding DNA: TGTGCCATCAGTGAGTCGGGCAGCCTCTACGAGCAGTACTTC. Translated: CAISESGSLYEQYF.

This clonotype occurred a few times. This chain uses TRBV20-1 with TRBJ2-7; 10 nucleotides match TRBD1. This CDR3 spans 16 amino acids. The germline gives CDR1 DFQATT, CDR2 SNEGSKA (reference sequence). Losses at the gene ends were 0 bases for V and 2 bases for J; bases not matched to a gene: 7. The CDR3: CSARDRGGTGAYEQYF. Here the CDR3 DNA reads TGCAGTGCTAGAGATCGGGGCGGGACAGGGGCCTACGAGCAGTACTTC.

This clonotype was counted a few times. V usage is TRBV7-2 and J usage is TRBJ1-1; D is possibly TRBD1 (5 bases). With 5 bases removed from V and 3 bases from J, the gap between germline ends came to 13 bases. CDR3 length equals 14 residues. CDR1 and CDR2 (germline): SGHTA, FQGNSA. The CDR3 reads CASSPRSGDTEAFF. The CDR3 region has the DNA TGTGCCAGCAGCCCAAGGTCGGGGGACACTGAAGCTTTCTTT.

In this sample, this clonotype turned up a few times. J is TRBJ2-7 and V is TRBV6-2 or TRBV6-3; 13 nucleotides match TRBD2. CDR3 length: 14 residues. Trimming removed 7 bases from V and 6 bases from J; junction bases left unmatched: 6. Germline V gene lookup returns CDR1 MNHEY and CDR2 SVGEGT. The CDR3: CASKLGTSGIEQYF. The CDR3 DNA reads TGTGCCAGCAAACTCGGGACTAGCGGGATCGAGCAGTACTTC.

The chain employs TRBV7-2 and TRBJ2-6; D not resolved. The germline V and J ends were trimmed by 3 bases and 0 bases, with 6 bases remaining between them. The CDR3 sequence is 15 residues long. The V gene's germline CDR1 is SGHTA and CDR2 FQGNSA. CDR3 coding DNA: TGTGCCAGCAGCTTGGTTCTCTCTGGGGCCAACGTCCTGACTTTC. It yields the protein CASSLVLSGANVLTF.

The chain recombines TRBV28 with TRBJ2-7; D may correspond to TRBD1 or TRBD2 (5 bases each). The CDR3 extends over 15 amino acids. Germline V CDR1 and CDR2: MDHEN, SYDVKM. Trimming shortened V by 1 base and J by 0 bases, and 10 bases separated the two germline ends. For the CDR3, the DNA is TGTGCCAGCAGTTTATTAGCGAGGGGCTCCTACGAGCAGTACTTC. Translated, it gives CASSLLARGSYEQYF.